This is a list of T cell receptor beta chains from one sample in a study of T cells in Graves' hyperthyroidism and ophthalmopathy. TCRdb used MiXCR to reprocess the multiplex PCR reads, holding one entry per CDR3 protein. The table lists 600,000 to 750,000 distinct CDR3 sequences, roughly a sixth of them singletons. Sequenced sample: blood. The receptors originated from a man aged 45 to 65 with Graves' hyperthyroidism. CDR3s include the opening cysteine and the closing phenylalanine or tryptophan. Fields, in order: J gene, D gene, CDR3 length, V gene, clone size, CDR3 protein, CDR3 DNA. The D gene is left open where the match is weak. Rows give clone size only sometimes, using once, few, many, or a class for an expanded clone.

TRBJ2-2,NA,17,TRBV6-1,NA,CASSLGARRTYTGELFF,TGTGCCAGCAGTCTGGGGGCCAGGCGCACTTACACCGGGGAGCTGTTTTTT
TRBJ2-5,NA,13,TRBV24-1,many,CATGVGSQETQYF,TGTGCCACCGGGGTCGGCTCCCAAGAGACCCAGTACTTC
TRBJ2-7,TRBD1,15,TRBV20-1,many,CSAAEMDRAHLEQYF,TGCAGTGCCGCGGAGATGGACAGGGCTCACCTGGAGCAGTACTTC
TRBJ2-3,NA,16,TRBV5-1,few,CASSLVRGSITDTQYF,TGCGCCAGCAGCTTGGTACGAGGGTCCATCACAGATACGCAGTATTTT
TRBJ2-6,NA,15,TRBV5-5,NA,CASRVNRAGANVLTF,TGTGCCAGCAGAGTGAATAGGGCCGGGGCCAACGTCCTGACTTTC
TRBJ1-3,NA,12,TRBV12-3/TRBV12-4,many,CASRLVGNTIYF,TGTGCCAGCAGACTCGTCGGGAACACCATATATTTT
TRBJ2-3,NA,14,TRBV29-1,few,CSVAYAQATDTQYF,TGCAGCGTTGCCTATGCGCAAGCCACAGATACGCAGTATTTT
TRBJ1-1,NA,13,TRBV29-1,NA,CSVVVQVNTEAFF,TGCAGCGTTGTTGTACAGGTGAACACTGAAGCTTTCTTT
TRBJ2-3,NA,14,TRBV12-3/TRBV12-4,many,CASSPGGVTDTQYF,TGTGCCAGCAGCCCAGGGGGGGTGACAGATACGCAGTATTTT
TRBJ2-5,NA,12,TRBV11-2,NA,CASSLMSETQYF,TGTGCCAGCAGCTTAATGTCTGAGACCCAGTACTTC
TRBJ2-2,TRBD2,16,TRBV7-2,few,CASRTTSGANTGELFF,TGTGCCAGCAGAACTACTAGCGGGGCGAACACCGGGGAGCTGTTTTTT
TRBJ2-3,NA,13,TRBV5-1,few,CASSPPEEDTQYF,TGCGCCAGCAGCCCCCCGGAGGAAGATACGCAGTATTTT
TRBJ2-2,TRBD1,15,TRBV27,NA,CASRTTRGPTGELFF,TGTGCCAGCAGAACCACCAGGGGGCCCACCGGGGAGCTGTTTTTT
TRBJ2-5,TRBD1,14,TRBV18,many,CASRDRDLFETQYF,TGTGCCAGCCGCGACAGGGACCTTTTCGAGACCCAGTACTTC
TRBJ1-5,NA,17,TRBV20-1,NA,CSAPTLFRDGRNQPQHF,TGCAGTGCTCCGACCTTATTCAGGGATGGTCGCAATCAGCCCCAGCATTTT
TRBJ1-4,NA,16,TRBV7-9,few,CASSPWAAPQEEKLFF,TGTGCCAGCAGCCCTTGGGCGGCCCCGCAAGAGGAAAAACTGTTTTTT
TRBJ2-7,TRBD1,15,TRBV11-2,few,CASRQSGAGGEEQYF,TGTGCCAGCAGACAATCAGGGGCAGGGGGTGAGGAGCAGTACTTC
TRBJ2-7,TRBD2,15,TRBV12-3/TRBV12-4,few,CASSRGTSGKYEQYF,TGTGCCAGCAGCCGGGGGACTAGCGGGAAATACGAGCAGTACTTC
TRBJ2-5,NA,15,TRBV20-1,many,CSAGGWGSEQETQYF,TGCAGTGCTGGTGGTTGGGGGTCCGAACAAGAGACCCAGTACTTC
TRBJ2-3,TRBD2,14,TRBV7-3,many,CASSLGLDSDTQYF,TGTGCCAGCAGCTTAGGACTAGATTCAGATACGCAGTATTTT
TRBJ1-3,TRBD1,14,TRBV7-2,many,CASSPDRGRNTIYF,TGTGCCAGCAGCCCCGACAGGGGGAGAAACACCATATATTTT
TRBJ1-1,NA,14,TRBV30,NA,CAWNPGHFKTEAFF,TGTGCCTGGAACCCCGGACATTTTAAAACTGAAGCTTTCTTT
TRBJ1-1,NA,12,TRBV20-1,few,CSARRRDSEAFF,TGCAGTGCTAGGAGAAGAGACAGTGAAGCTTTCTTT
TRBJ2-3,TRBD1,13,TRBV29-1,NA,CSVKGQGIDTQYF,TGCAGCGTAAAGGGACAGGGGATAGATACGCAGTATTTT
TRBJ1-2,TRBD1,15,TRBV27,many,CASSLSPGQGVGYTF,TGTGCCAGCAGTTTATCCCCTGGGCAGGGGGTTGGCTACACCTTC
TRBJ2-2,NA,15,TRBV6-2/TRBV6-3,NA,CASSYGRGNTGELFF,TGTGCCAGCAGTTACGGACGGGGGAACACCGGGGAGCTGTTTTTT
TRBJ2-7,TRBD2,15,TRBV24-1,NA,CATSDRASGSYEQYF,TGTGCCACCAGTGATAGGGCTAGCGGATCCTACGAGCAGTACTTC
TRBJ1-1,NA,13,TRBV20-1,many,CSATNRVNAEAFF,TGCAGTGCCACCAACAGGGTTAACGCTGAAGCTTTCTTT
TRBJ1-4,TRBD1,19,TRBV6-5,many,CASSYSIVGQGAFNEKLFF,TGTGCCAGCAGTTACTCGATCGTCGGACAGGGAGCTTTTAATGAAAAACTGTTTTTT
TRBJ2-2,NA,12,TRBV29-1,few,CSIGVGTGELFF,TGCAGCATCGGGGTTGGGACCGGGGAGCTGTTTTTT
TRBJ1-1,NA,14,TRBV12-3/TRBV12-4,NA,CASSSHTGNAEAFF,TGCGCCAGCAGCTCGCATACGGGGAACGCTGAAGCTTTCTTT
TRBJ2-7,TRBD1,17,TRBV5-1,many,CASSEYPGTASSYEQYF,TGCGCCAGCAGCGAATACCCAGGGACAGCCAGCTCCTACGAGCAGTACTTC
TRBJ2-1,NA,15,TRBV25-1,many,CASSELDSSYNEQFF,TGTGCCAGCAGTGAATTGGACAGCTCCTACAATGAGCAGTTCTTC
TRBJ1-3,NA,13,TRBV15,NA,CATQDSSGNTVYF,TGTGCCACCCAGGACAGCTCTGGAAACACCGTATATTTT
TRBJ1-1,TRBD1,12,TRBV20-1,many,CKWTGAGFRAFF,TGTAAATGGACAGGTGCGGGATTTCGGGCTTTCTTT
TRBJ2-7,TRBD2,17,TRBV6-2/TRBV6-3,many,CASSYPVSGVSSYEQYF,TGTGCCAGCAGTTACCCAGTCAGCGGGGTGAGCTCCTACGAGCAGTACTTC
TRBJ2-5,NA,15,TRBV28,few,CATRPRTVEGETQYF,TGTGCCACACGCCCGAGGACAGTCGAAGGAGAGACCCAGTACTTC
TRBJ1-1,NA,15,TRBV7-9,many,CASSSSMPFGTEAFF,TGTGCCAGCAGCTCTAGCATGCCGTTCGGCACTGAAGCTTTCTTT
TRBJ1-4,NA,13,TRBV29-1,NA,CSAYRDNNEKLFF,TGCAGCGCCTACAGGGATAATAATGAAAAACTGTTTTTT
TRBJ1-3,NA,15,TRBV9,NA,CASSVRQEPGNTIYF,TGTGCCAGCAGCGTGCGACAGGAGCCTGGAAACACCATATATTTT
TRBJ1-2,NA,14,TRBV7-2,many,CASSPLGVNYGYTF,TGTGCCAGCAGCCCGCTTGGGGTTAACTATGGCTACACCTTC
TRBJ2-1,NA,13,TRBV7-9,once,CASSLNGGTFPFF,TGTGCCAGCAGCTTAAATGGCGGGACCTTCCCGTTCTTC
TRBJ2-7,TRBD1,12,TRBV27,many,CASRTGYDEQYF,TGTGCCTCAAGGACAGGGTACGACGAGCAGTACTTC
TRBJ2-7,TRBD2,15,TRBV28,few,CASSSPSGSKYEQYF,TGTGCCAGCAGTTCCCCTAGCGGGAGTAAGTACGAGCAGTACTTC